This T cell receptor beta chain was sequenced for a study of shared clonotypes between healthy human individuals. Regarding the study as a whole: When compared with the clonotypes that were shared by all four sorted-subset donors, the non-shared clonotypes turned out to have lower generation probabilities.

Deep was the level at which the assay was run. Here immunoSEQ multiplex PCR was the method, and the copy in TCRdb shows in-frame clones only, minus some. The sample holds roughly 590,000 clones, roughly 96% seen once. The V and J ends lost 3 bases and 4 bases respectively, with 12 bases between them. The CDR3 is made up of 14 amino acids. Germline-derived CDR1 and CDR2 are WSHSY and SAAADI. Cells designated naive CD8 were CD45RO-negative and were positively selected for CCR7, with terminally differentiated effector memory CD45RA+ cells excluded. About this clone: Its antigen remains unknown.

Sequencing was done on a sample of naive CD8+ T cells sorted from blood. The rearrangement joins TRBV10-2 to TRBJ1-2; D ambiguous. This receptor was taken from a woman aged 30 to 39 in good health. The CDR3 is CASSDLGPFYGYTF. CDR3 coding DNA: TGCGCCAGCAGTGATTTAGGTCCGTTCTATGGCTACACCTTC.